The TCR beta chain described here comes from a study of blood T cell repertoires in COVID-19. Study-wide context: Specimens from acute and convalescent COVID-19 originated in the United States, Italy and Spain.

The V gene end was trimmed by 10 bases and the J gene end by 5 bases; junction bases not matched to a gene: 12. CDR3 length: 15 amino acids. Germline V gene sequence: CDR1 MNHEY, CDR2 SMNVEV (reference sequence). In the study's own analysis: The authors estimated nucleated cell counts from reference gene primer amplification. Method: immunoSEQ multiplex PCR; TCRdb's copy keeps in-frame clones and lacks some. Clone size and the V and J calls come from that table; the DNA yielded D and trimming. Of some 50,000 clones listed, 86% were seen once; the top ten hold 2% to 2.5%. The chain is built from TRBV27 and TRBJ2-1, with 9 bases identical to TRBD2. The sample comprised peripheral blood. The TCR originated in a woman in her sixties with acute or convalescent COVID-19. CDR3 sequence: CAILSGRTSDNEQFF. CDR3 sequence (DNA): TGTGCCATCCTCTCTGGAAGGACTAGCGACAATGAGCAGTTCTTC.